This is a list of T cell receptor beta chains from one sample in a study of a mutant IDH1 vaccine in newly diagnosed glioma. Sequenced by immunoSEQ multiplex PCR; TCRdb stores in-frame clones only, minus some. The sample yields 75,000 to 85,000 clones, 91% seen once. These receptors are not linked to any known antigen. Sequenced material: PBMCs, taken from a glioma patient whose treatment included an IDH1 peptide vaccine. The receptors were sampled from a woman aged 45-60 years with glioma. CDR3s leave out the opening cysteine and the closing phenylalanine or tryptophan. The order of the fields is J gene, clone size, V gene, CDR3 protein. Clone size appears in some rows only: once, few, many, or a class for an expanded clone.

J: TRBJ2-3; size: NA; V: TRBV7-9; CDR3: ASSLGMGTDTQY
J: TRBJ2-7; size: NA; V: TRBV28; CDR3: ASRRPGSYEQY
J: TRBJ1-5; size: NA; V: TRBV28; CDR3: ASTPGGQGSKAQH
J: TRBJ2-2; size: NA; V: TRBV18; CDR3: ASSPAPGAGELF
J: TRBJ1-3; size: NA; V: TRBV2; CDR3: ASRNLEAGRRDTIY
J: TRBJ1-2; size: few; V: TRBV5-5; CDR3: ASSLRGAANTYGYT
J: TRBJ1-6; size: NA; V: TRBV30; CDR3: AWNRGLTPLH
J: TRBJ1-5; size: NA; V: TRBV27; CDR3: ASAGDGLSGQPQH
J: TRBJ1-4; size: once; V: TRBV6-5; CDR3: ASSSGQGKEKLF
J: TRBJ2-2; size: NA; V: TRBV28; CDR3: ASRGSSGLGELF
J: TRBJ2-7; size: NA; V: TRBV6-1; CDR3: ASSDARDSYEQY
J: TRBJ2-1; size: NA; V: TRBV5-1; CDR3: ASSGTDYYNEQF
J: TRBJ1-3; size: NA; V: TRBV29-1; CDR3: SVAADSGNTIY
J: TRBJ2-2; size: NA; V: TRBV4-2; CDR3: ASSQVGGNTGELF
J: TRBJ2-7; size: once; V: TRBV6-5; CDR3: ASSYGFGKEY
J: TRBJ1-5; size: NA; V: TRBV7-9; CDR3: ASSLGAINQPQH
J: TRBJ2-5; size: NA; V: TRBV5-5; CDR3: ASSLWDGETQY
J: TRBJ2-1; size: NA; V: TRBV10-3; CDR3: AISESGYEQF
J: NA; size: NA; V: TRBV6-1; CDR3: ASSRIWGDAYEQY
J: TRBJ2-1; size: NA; V: TRBV23-1; CDR3: ASSQWRRRANNEQF
J: TRBJ1-1; size: NA; V: TRBV14; CDR3: ASSQDLQNTEAF
J: TRBJ1-4; size: NA; V: TRBV5-5; CDR3: ASSFLPGQDEKLF
J: TRBJ1-2; size: NA; V: TRBV19; CDR3: ASSIGNRDINYGYT
J: TRBJ2-1; size: once; V: TRBV28; CDR3: AGSFVSNEQF
J: NA; size: NA; V: TRBV5-1; CDR3: ASSLAPLGGDYEQY
J: TRBJ2-1; size: NA; V: TRBV6-6; CDR3: ASSYGTDNEQF
J: TRBJ2-2; size: NA; V: TRBV5-4; CDR3: ASSPGGGGKGGELF
J: TRBJ2-3; size: few; V: TRBV30; CDR3: AWSVAGADTQY
J: TRBJ2-1; size: NA; V: TRBV7-9; CDR3: ASSGPDEGAYNEQF
J: TRBJ1-5; size: NA; V: TRBV30; CDR3: AWSTRENQPQH
J: TRBJ2-7; size: NA; V: TRBV4-1; CDR3: ASSPQAASYEQY
J: TRBJ2-4; size: NA; V: TRBV7-9; CDR3: ASSLILTPTSAKNIQY
J: TRBJ2-7; size: NA; V: TRBV7-9; CDR3: ASSLDSREY
J: TRBJ1-2; size: few; V: TRBV28; CDR3: ASSSSGVHT
J: TRBJ1-4; size: NA; V: TRBV19; CDR3: ASSIPGGSWF
J: TRBJ2-3; size: NA; V: TRBV7-3; CDR3: ASSYSGFTDTQY
J: TRBJ1-1; size: NA; V: TRBV9; CDR3: ASSVVGGNEAF
J: TRBJ1-5; size: NA; V: TRBV11-2; CDR3: ASSSGDRQPQH
J: TRBJ1-2; size: NA; V: TRBV4-2; CDR3: ASSQETGHNYGYT
J: TRBJ1-1; size: NA; V: TRBV7-9; CDR3: ASSPPRVGNTEAF